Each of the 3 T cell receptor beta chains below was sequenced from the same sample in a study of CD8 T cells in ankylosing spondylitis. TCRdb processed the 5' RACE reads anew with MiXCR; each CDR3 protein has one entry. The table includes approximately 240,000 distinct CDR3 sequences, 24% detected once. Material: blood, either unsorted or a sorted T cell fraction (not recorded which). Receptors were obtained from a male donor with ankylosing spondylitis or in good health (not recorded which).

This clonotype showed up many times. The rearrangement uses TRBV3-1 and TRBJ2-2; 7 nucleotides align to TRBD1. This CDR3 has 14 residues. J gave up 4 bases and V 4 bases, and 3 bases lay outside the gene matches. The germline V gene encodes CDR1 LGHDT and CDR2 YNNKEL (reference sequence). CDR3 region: CASSPRDSTGELFF. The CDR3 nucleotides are TGTGCCAGCAGCCCGAGGGACAGCACCGGGGAGCTGTTTTTT.

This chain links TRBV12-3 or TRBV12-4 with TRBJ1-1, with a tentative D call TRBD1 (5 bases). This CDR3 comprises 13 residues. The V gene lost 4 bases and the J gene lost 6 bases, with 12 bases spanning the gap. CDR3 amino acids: CASSSLRGAEAFF. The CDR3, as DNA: TGTGCCAGCAGTTCACTTCGGGGGGCTGAAGCTTTCTTT.

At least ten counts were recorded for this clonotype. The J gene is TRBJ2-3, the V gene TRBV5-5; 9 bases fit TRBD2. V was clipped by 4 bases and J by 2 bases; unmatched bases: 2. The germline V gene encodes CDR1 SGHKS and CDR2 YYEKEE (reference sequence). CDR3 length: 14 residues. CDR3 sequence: CASSLGLATDTQYF. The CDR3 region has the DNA TGTGCCAGCAGCCTGGGACTAGCCACAGATACGCAGTATTTT.